This T cell receptor (beta chain) was retrieved from a study of T cell repertoires in cytomegalovirus infection. General study points: Individuals carrying CMV plus the relevant HLA were identified by cumulative frequency of public TCR beta families.

TCRdb ran MiXCR on the reads and lists one entry per CDR3 protein. The repertoire consists of about 480,000 distinct CDR3 sequences, with 33% occurring once and the leading ten covering about 17%. CDR3 size: 14 residues. The V end was cut by 6 bases, the J end by 5 bases, with 14 bases between. Germline V gene sequence: CDR1 KGHSH, CDR2 LQKENI. As concerns this clonotype: Its antigen is unidentified.

The sequencing here drew on cultured PBMCs, taken from culture after CMV antigen stimulation. The clonotype was recovered from a human donor in good health (CMV status not recorded). Some clones in this sample may be carry-over from other donors' samples. This sequence joins TRBV18 and TRBJ2-1; perhaps D is TRBD1 or TRBD2 (5 bases each). The CDR3 DNA is TGTGCCAGCTCCACCAAGGGACCGAACAATGAGCAGTTCTTC. The encoded protein is CASSTKGPNNEQFF. Based on the CDR3 plus reference TRBV18 and TRBJ2-1, the full variable domain is NAGVMQNPRHLVRRRGQEARLRCSPMKGHSHVYWYRQLPEEGLKFMVYLQKENIIDESGMPKERFSAEFPKEGPSILRIQQVVRGDSAAYFCASSTKGPNNEQFFGPGTRLTVL.